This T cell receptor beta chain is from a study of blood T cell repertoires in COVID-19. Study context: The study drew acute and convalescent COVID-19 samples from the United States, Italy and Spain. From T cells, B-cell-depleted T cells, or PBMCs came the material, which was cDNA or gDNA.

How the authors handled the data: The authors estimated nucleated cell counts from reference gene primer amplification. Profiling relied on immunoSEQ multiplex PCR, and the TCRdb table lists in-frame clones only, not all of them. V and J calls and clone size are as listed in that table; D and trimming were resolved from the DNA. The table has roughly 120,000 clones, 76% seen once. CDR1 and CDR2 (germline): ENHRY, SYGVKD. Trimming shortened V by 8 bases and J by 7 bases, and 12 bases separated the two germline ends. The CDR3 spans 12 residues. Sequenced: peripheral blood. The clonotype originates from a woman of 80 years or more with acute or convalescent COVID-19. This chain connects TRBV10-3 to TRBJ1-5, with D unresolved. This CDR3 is CAISTEGQPQHF. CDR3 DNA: TGTGCCATCTCGACGGAGGGACAGCCCCAGCATTTT.